The entry below describes one TCR beta chain. The antigen is unknown. The data originate from a study of shared clonotypes between healthy human individuals. In the sorted-subset replicate PCRs, approximately 200 ng DNA, 30,000 or so T cell genomes, was used. The table came from immunoSEQ multiplex PCR; TCRdb's copy has only in-frame clones and leaves some out. This table has a few million clones, around 95% appearing once. Naive-designated CD8 cells lacked CD45RO, were positively enriched for CCR7, and omitted terminally differentiated effector memory CD45RA+ cells. Trimming cost V 3 bases and J 2 bases, with 15 bases left between them. This CDR3 contains 16 residues. The V gene's germline CDR1 is MDHEN and CDR2 SYDVKM. Overall study findings and caveats: In contrast to clonotypes shared by all four donors, non-shared clonotypes had lower generation probabilities.

The chain carries TRBV28 and TRBJ2-3; D possibly corresponds to TRBD2 (6 bases). The specimen was naive CD8+ T cells from PBMCs. This clonotype was obtained from a man between 18 and 35 years old in good health. Some clones in this sample may be carry-over from other donors' samples. The chain's CDR3 is CASSLAYIADTDTQYF. CDR3 bases: TGTGCCAGCAGTTTGGCTTATATAGCGGACACAGATACGCAGTATTTT.